This record looks at one TCR beta chain sequence and its context. This clone has more than one count but fewer than ten. There is no known antigen for this receptor. No clone much larger than this one lies a single base away; base qualities are absent. The sample originates from a study of blood T cell repertoires in COVID-19 (dated by TCRdb to 2018 to 2021). At the level of the whole study: Collaborator samples came from the United States, Italy and Spain and covered acute and convalescent phases of COVID-19. Where available, HLA class I and class II types were obtained from metadata supplied by the sample provider rather than from assay-based typing. The material from the prospective study consisted of cDNA or gDNA derived from T cells, B-cell-depleted T cells, or PBMCs. The repertoires were made available in a free public database intended to serve as a resource for research on the immune response to SARS-CoV-2. Deeply sampled blood TCRbeta repertoires from subjects exposed to, actively infected with, or recovered from COVID-19 were included in the dataset. The samples were drawn from the first 160 participants of the ongoing ImmuneRACE study and from 950 to 1,500 subjects provided by 6 global collaborators. Sample metadata almost always included a de-identified subject ID, COVID-19 status, age in years and sex.

TCRbeta CDR3 regions were amplified from genomic DNA by means of the immunoSEQ Assay, a bias-controlled multiplex PCR. For the original study's pipeline: Within the assay, amplification of reference gene primers was used to estimate how many nucleated cells each sample contained. Sequence reads were collapsed and filtered to measure the absolute abundance of every unique TCRbeta CDR3 rearrangement. For each sample, productive Simpson clonality was calculated as the square root of Simpson's diversity index across productive rearrangements. TCRdb limited this immuneACCESS table to in-frame rearrangements with V and J called. A share of clones is missing; checked studies link under half to unresolved V genes, and the rest is unexplained. Clone size and V and J calls were adopted from that table, with D and trimming inferred from the DNA. In this sample the table shows 55,000 to 75,000 clones, about 80% of which occur a single time. In total, the top ten clones hold 28% of the sample.

Whole blood was collected in K2EDTA tubes by collaborating institutions according to the institutions' own protocols. For TCRbeta analysis, collaborators shipped samples in one of three forms: frozen whole blood, isolated PBMCs, or DNA extracted from either of those sample types. For CDR1 and CDR2, the germline V gene (reference sequence) lists LNHNV and YYDKDF. V was cut back by 2 bases and J by 0 bases, leaving a gap of 8 bases between them. From its cysteine to its phenylalanine, the CDR3 spans 15 amino acids. The CDR3 DNA has 45 bases and is translated from base 1. What the study reported, not specific to this receptor: Clinical and demographic metadata were provided uncurated, with the amount varying by source and participant.

This TCR was sampled from a man between 65 and 85 years old with acute or convalescent COVID-19. The chain uses TRBV15 and TRBJ1-3; the D region possibly corresponds to TRBD1 (5 bases align). The sequencing input was peripheral blood. The CDR3 protein is CATSRIGGSGNTIYF. The nucleotide sequence reads TGTGCCACCAGCAGAATCGGGGGCTCTGGAAACACCATATATTTT.